The sequence of this TCR beta chain was determined in a study of stem cell transplantation in POMP-related autoinflammatory disease. This CDR3 has 15 amino acids. The ends were cut back, 0 bases at V and 12 bases at J, with 19 bases in the middle. Germline V gene lookup returns CDR1 SGHRS and CDR2 YFSETQ. TCRdb's table, derived via immunoSEQ multiplex PCR, lists solely in-frame clones and lacks some. The table records tens of thousands of clones, roughly 91% of them present only once. This sequence joins TRBV5-1 and TRBJ2-4, with D hard to call. This sequence originates from a human patient with POMP-related autoinflammation and immune dysregulation (PRAID). Some T cells may possibly be graft donor cells. Sample: CD4+ T cells from PBMCs, taken after stem cell transplantation. This chain's CDR3 is CASSLVSHSSGPQYF. The DNA for the CDR3 is TGCGCCAGCAGCTTGGTCAGTCACTCCTCCGGGCCTCAGTACTTC.